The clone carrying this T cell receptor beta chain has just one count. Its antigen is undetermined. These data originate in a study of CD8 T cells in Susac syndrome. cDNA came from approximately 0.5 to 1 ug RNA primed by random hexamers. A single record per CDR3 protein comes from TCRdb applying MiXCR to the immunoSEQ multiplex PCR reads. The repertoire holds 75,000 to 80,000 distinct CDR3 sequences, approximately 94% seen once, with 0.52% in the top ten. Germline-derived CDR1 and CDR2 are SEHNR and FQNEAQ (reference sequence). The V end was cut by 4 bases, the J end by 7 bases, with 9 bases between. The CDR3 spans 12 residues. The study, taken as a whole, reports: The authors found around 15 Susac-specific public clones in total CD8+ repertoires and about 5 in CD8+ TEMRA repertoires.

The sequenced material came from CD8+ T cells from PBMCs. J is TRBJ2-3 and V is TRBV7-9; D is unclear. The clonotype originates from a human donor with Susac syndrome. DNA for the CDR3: TGTGCCAGCAGCTCGCAGGAAAATACGCAGTATTTT. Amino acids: CASSSQENTQYF.